Listed below are T cell receptor beta chains from one sample, sequenced in a study of cytomegalovirus exposure and HLA in healthy donors. Produced via immunoSEQ multiplex PCR; TCRdb's table is partial and in-frame only. The sample yields 150,000 to 200,000 clones, 80% to 85% seen once. Input material: PBMCs. These receptors were collected from a young woman in good health and CMV-seronegative. CDR3s include the opening cysteine and the closing phenylalanine or tryptophan. Rows may omit the clone size; those that give it use once, few, many or a size class.

V gene: TRBV10-1
clone size: -
J gene: TRBJ2-7
CDR3 protein: CASSESGTEPYEQYF

V gene: TRBV5-4
clone size: -
J gene: TRBJ2-7
CDR3 protein: CASSSLGLAGYEQYF

V gene: TRBV30
clone size: -
J gene: TRBJ2-2
CDR3 protein: CAWGETGGTGELFF

V gene: TRBV6-5
clone size: -
J gene: TRBJ2-7
CDR3 protein: CASSYPGQGVSEQYF

V gene: TRBV5-1
clone size: few
J gene: TRBJ1-2
CDR3 protein: CASRDRAGNYGYTF

V gene: TRBV11-2
clone size: few
J gene: TRBJ2-7
CDR3 protein: CASREGDEQYF

V gene: TRBV28
clone size: once
J gene: TRBJ2-6
CDR3 protein: CATGRPPGSGANVLTF

V gene: TRBV9
clone size: -
J gene: TRBJ1-1
CDR3 protein: CASSARQGNTEAFF

V gene: TRBV2
clone size: -
J gene: TRBJ2-1
CDR3 protein: CASSEGTSGRRDEQFF

V gene: TRBV28
clone size: -
J gene: TRBJ1-2
CDR3 protein: CASRRDRRNYGYTF

V gene: TRBV7-9
clone size: -
J gene: TRBJ1-3
CDR3 protein: CASSPRTGVLAWGNTIYF

V gene: TRBV5-6
clone size: -
J gene: TRBJ1-3
CDR3 protein: CASSLGQIGNTIYF

V gene: TRBV5-1
clone size: -
J gene: TRBJ2-7
CDR3 protein: CASSSEAEQYF

V gene: TRBV6-4
clone size: -
J gene: TRBJ1-3
CDR3 protein: CASSESSGNTIYF

V gene: TRBV10-3
clone size: once
J gene: TRBJ2-7
CDR3 protein: CAISLAASGSSSYEQYF

V gene: TRBV7-2
clone size: -
J gene: TRBJ2-7
CDR3 protein: CASSSPGLAGGGYEQYF

V gene: TRBV28
clone size: -
J gene: TRBJ1-4
CDR3 protein: CASTIMARRGEKLFF

V gene: TRBV5-6
clone size: once
J gene: TRBJ2-1
CDR3 protein: CASSLRSGQFF

V gene: TRBV2
clone size: -
J gene: TRBJ1-5
CDR3 protein: CASSLDSYQPQHF

V gene: TRBV18
clone size: -
J gene: TRBJ1-5
CDR3 protein: CASSPGTGGNQPQHF

V gene: TRBV7-9
clone size: -
J gene: TRBJ2-3
CDR3 protein: CASSLTGGSRQYF

V gene: TRBV5-1
clone size: -
J gene: TRBJ1-2
CDR3 protein: CASSNTETGHYGYTF

V gene: TRBV5-1
clone size: -
J gene: TRBJ2-7
CDR3 protein: CASSTQGQPYEQYF

V gene: TRBV4-1
clone size: -
J gene: TRBJ2-1
CDR3 protein: CASSQESGTSINEQFF

V gene: TRBV30
clone size: -
J gene: TRBJ1-1
CDR3 protein: CAWSDQSHGTEAFF

V gene: TRBV5-1
clone size: -
J gene: TRBJ2-1
CDR3 protein: CASSPSTSGRAYNEQFF

V gene: TRBV6-5
clone size: -
J gene: TRBJ1-2
CDR3 protein: CASRQGDRAYGYTF

V gene: TRBV9
clone size: -
J gene: TRBJ1-2
CDR3 protein: CASSVGTGGNYGYTF

V gene: TRBV7-3
clone size: -
J gene: TRBJ2-5
CDR3 protein: CASSFGVQETQYF

V gene: TRBV6-5
clone size: -
J gene: TRBJ2-3
CDR3 protein: CASSYQSRVPDTQYF

V gene: TRBV10-2
clone size: -
J gene: TRBJ2-7
CDR3 protein: CASLTWRLYEQYF

V gene: TRBV7-9
clone size: -
J gene: TRBJ2-1
CDR3 protein: CASSLLADSYNEQFF

V gene: TRBV7-9
clone size: -
J gene: TRBJ1-5
CDR3 protein: CASSTGTGGLINQPQHF

V gene: TRBV18
clone size: -
J gene: TRBJ2-7
CDR3 protein: CASSPTGRHYEQYF

V gene: TRBV6-1
clone size: many
J gene: TRBJ2-1
CDR3 protein: CASSELGSGGLYNEQFF

V gene: TRBV6-6
clone size: -
J gene: TRBJ2-2
CDR3 protein: CASRTSYTGELFF

V gene: TRBV7-9
clone size: -
J gene: TRBJ1-2
CDR3 protein: CASSLPLTESYGYTF

V gene: TRBV27
clone size: -
J gene: TRBJ2-7
CDR3 protein: CASSLSLPGSYEQYF

V gene: TRBV2
clone size: -
J gene: TRBJ1-2
CDR3 protein: CATGGEILNGYTF

V gene: TRBV18
clone size: -
J gene: TRBJ1-1
CDR3 protein: CASSPLSQGAQTEAFF

V gene: TRBV5-4
clone size: -
J gene: TRBJ1-4
CDR3 protein: CASSLGAGTGVEKLFF

V gene: TRBV6-1
clone size: once
J gene: TRBJ2-1
CDR3 protein: CASHGTSAVNEQFF